This T cell receptor beta chain was identified in a study of post-analysis software for immune sequencing data. The study's findings and limits: F measure grouped same-batch samples tightly together. Five TRBV segments (TRBV5-6, TRBV5-1 and TRBV20-1 among them) occurred more frequently in patients than in controls.

The V gene end was trimmed by 5 bases and the J gene end by 4 bases; junction bases not matched to a gene: 8. The germline gives CDR1 MNHNY, CDR2 SVGAGI (reference sequence). This CDR3 has 17 residues. This clonotype was detected a few times. Antigen unknown. The TCR beta cDNA libraries contained unique molecular identifiers. Out of 1 to 10 million T cells, roughly 0.5 million cDNA molecules were generated. Each CDR3 protein gets one entry after TCRdb re-called the PCR reads with MiXCR. The data show about half a million distinct CDR3 sequences, with around 34% seen just once and 6% held by the top ten.

The chain couples TRBV6-6 to TRBJ2-5; TRBD2 matches at 15 bases. This clonotype originated in a girl aged 2 to 17 with multiple sclerosis. The sequencing input was blood. CDR3 DNA: TGTGCCAGCAGTAAGCGGACTAGCGGGGGGGCCGGAGAGACCCAGTACTTC. Its translation is CASSKRTSGGAGETQYF.